A single sample is the source of the 9 T cell receptor beta chains below, sequenced in a study of human T cells and chemical hapten exposure. TCRdb re-called the RACE reads with MiXCR, one entry per CDR3 protein. Altogether some 170,000 distinct CDR3 sequences are present, 28% being singletons, with the ten largest covering 2.1%. Sample time point: patch test 3, about 24 weeks after DPC sensitization. The sample's treatment: therapeutic diphenylcyclopropenone sensitization with weekly scalp DPC. Sequences were derived from whole blood, sampled in connection with sensitization to the hapten diphenylcyclopropenone (DPC). The receptor source for this set is a young woman with alopecia areata. Some clones in this sample may be carry-over from other donors' samples.

This clonotype came up a few times. The gene calls are TRBV7-2 and TRBJ2-1; TRBD1 agrees at 9 bases. V lost 5 bases, J lost 16 bases, and 6 bases stayed unmatched. This CDR3 has 11 residues. CDR1 and CDR2 from the germline V gene are SGHTA and FQGNSA. The chain's CDR3 is CASSRDRVEFF. As DNA, the CDR3 is TGTGCCAGCAGCAGGGACAGGGTCGAATTCTTC.

This clonotype turned up a few times. The chain joins TRBV20-1 to TRBJ2-1; tentatively, D is TRBD1 or TRBD2 (7 bases each). Germline assignment: CDR1 DFQATT and CDR2 SNEGSKA (reference sequence). This CDR3 contains 16 residues. The V end lost 5 bases, the J end lost 1 base, and 18 bases lay between the germline ends. The CDR3 DNA reads as TGCAGTGCTCTGCGACAGGGCGGGGGTTCCTACAATGAGCAGTTCTTC. Amino acids: CSALRQGGGSYNEQFF.

This rearrangement joins TRBV9 to TRBJ1-2, with 8 bases that match TRBD1. With V trimmed by 3 bases and J by 0 bases, 10 bases remained unmatched. Germline lookup yields CDR1 SGDLS and CDR2 YYNGEE. The CDR3 is made up of 17 amino acids. The CDR3 nucleotides are TGTGCCAGCAGCGCCGGGACAGGCGGACGAACTAACTATGGCTACACCTTC. Amino acid sequence: CASSAGTGGRTNYGYTF. Full variable domain (outside the CDR3, taken from reference TRBV9 and TRBJ1-2): DSGVTQTPKHLITATGQRVTLRCSPRSGDLSVYWYQQSLDQGLQFLIQYYNGEERAKGNILERFSAQQFPDLHSELNLSSLELGDSALYFCASSAGTGGRTNYGYTFGSGTRLTVV.

The J gene is TRBJ1-1, the V gene TRBV6-2 or TRBV6-3; D gene unclear. Germline V gene data show CDR1 as MNHEY and CDR2 as SVGEGT. This CDR3 contains 15 residues. V was cut by 6 bases and J by 5 bases, with 19 bases left in between. In DNA, the CDR3 is TGTGCCAGCAGCCTCGCGGGGAGGCGGAGAACTGAAGCTTTCTTT. It codes for CASSLAGRRRTEAFF.

The table lists this clonotype with a few counts. V gene TRBV4-1 combines with J gene TRBJ1-5, with TRBD1 as a possible D gene (5 bases). Germline loops: CDR1 MGHRA, CDR2 YSYEKL. V shed 1 base and J shed 0 bases, with 10 bases lying between them. The CDR3 totals 16 residues. Here the CDR3 reads CASSQVPGASNQPQHF. CDR3 DNA sequence: TGCGCCAGCAGCCAAGTCCCCGGGGCTAGCAATCAGCCCCAGCATTTT.

The chain links TRBV4-1 to TRBJ1-2; D is uncertain. V was trimmed by 0 bases and J by 0 bases, leaving 8 bases between them. The CDR3 length is 15 residues. The germline V gene encodes CDR1 MGHRA and CDR2 YSYEKL. The CDR3 DNA reads TGCGCCAGCAGCCAAGATCCGGGGTCTAACTATGGCTACACCTTC. It specifies CASSQDPGSNYGYTF.

This clonotype appeared a single time. The chain links TRBV25-1 to TRBJ1-2, with D maybe TRBD1 (6 bases). Germline lookup yields CDR1 MGHDK and CDR2 SYGVNS. V was pared by 5 bases and J by 7 bases, with 8 bases between. This CDR3 region has 11 residues. The CDR3 region is CASSRDIGYTF. CDR3 DNA: TGTGCCAGCAGTCGGGACATTGGCTACACCTTC.

The V call is TRBV30, the J call TRBJ2-7; D ambiguous. Germline-derived CDR1 and CDR2 are GTSNPN and SVGIG (reference sequence). V gave up 2 bases and J gave up 5 bases, with 7 bases separating them. The CDR3 is 11 amino acids. The CDR3 loop is CAWSHFDEQYF. CDR3 nucleotide sequence: TGTGCCTGGAGTCATTTTGACGAGCAGTACTTC.

This clonotype showed up just a few times. The chain combines TRBV20-1 with TRBJ2-2; weak D call: TRBD2 (5 bases). From germline, CDR1 is DFQATT and CDR2 SNEGSKA (reference sequence). V lost 7 bases to trimming and J lost 0 bases, with 9 bases between them. CDR3 size: 13 residues. The CDR3 DNA is TGCAGTGTTATGCGGGCGAACACCGGGGAGCTGTTTTTT. Translation gives CSVMRANTGELFF.